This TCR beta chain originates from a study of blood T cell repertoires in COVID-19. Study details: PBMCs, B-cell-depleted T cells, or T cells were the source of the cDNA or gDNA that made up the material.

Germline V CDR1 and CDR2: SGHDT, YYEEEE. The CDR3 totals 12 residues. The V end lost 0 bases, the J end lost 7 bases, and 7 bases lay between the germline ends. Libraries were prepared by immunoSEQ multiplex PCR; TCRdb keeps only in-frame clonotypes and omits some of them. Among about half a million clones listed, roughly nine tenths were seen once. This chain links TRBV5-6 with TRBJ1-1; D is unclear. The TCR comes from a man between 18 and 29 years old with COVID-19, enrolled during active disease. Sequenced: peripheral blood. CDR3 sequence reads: CASSLVPSEAFF. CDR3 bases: TGTGCCAGCAGCTTGGTTCCCAGTGAAGCTTTCTTT.